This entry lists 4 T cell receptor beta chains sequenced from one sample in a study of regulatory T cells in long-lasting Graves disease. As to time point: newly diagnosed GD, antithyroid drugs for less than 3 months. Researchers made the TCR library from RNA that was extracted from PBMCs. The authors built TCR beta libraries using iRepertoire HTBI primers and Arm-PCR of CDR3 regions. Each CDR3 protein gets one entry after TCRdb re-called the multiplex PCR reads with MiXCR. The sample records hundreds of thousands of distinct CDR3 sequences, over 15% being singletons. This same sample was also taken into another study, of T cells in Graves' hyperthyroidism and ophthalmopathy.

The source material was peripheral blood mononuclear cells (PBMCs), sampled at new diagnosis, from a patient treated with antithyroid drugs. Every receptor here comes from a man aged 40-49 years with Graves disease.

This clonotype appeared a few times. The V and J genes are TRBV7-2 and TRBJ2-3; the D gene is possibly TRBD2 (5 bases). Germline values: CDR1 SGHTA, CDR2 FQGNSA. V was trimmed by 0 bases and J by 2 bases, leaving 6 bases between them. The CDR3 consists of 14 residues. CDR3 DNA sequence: TGTGCCAGCAGCTTAGCGGGAGCCACAGATACGCAGTATTTT. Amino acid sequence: CASSLAGATDTQYF.

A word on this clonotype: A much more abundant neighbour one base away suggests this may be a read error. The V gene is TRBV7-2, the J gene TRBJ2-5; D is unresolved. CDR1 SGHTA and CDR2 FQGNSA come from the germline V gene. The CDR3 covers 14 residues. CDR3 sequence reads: CASSLAVYQEAQYF. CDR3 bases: TGTGCCAGCAGCTTAGCGGTCTACCAAGAGGCCCAGTACTTC.

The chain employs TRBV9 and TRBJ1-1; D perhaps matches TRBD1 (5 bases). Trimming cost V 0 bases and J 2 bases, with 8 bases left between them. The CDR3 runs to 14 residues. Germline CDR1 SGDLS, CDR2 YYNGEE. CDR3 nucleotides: TGTGCCAGCAGCGTAGGACAGCCAAACACTGAAGCTTTCTTT. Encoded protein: CASSVGQPNTEAFF. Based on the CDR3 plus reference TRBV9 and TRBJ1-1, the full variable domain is DSGVTQTPKHLITATGQRVTLRCSPRSGDLSVYWYQQSLDQGLQFLIQYYNGEERAKGNILERFSAQQFPDLHSELNLSSLELGDSALYFCASSVGQPNTEAFFGQGTRLTVV.

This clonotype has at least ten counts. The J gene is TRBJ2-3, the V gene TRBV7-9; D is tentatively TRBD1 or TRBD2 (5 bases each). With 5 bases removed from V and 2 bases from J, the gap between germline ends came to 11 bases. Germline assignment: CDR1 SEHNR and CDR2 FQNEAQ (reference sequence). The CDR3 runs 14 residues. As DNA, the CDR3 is TGTGCCAGCAGCCACGGGACCCCCACAGATACGCAGTATTTT. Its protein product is CASSHGTPTDTQYF.